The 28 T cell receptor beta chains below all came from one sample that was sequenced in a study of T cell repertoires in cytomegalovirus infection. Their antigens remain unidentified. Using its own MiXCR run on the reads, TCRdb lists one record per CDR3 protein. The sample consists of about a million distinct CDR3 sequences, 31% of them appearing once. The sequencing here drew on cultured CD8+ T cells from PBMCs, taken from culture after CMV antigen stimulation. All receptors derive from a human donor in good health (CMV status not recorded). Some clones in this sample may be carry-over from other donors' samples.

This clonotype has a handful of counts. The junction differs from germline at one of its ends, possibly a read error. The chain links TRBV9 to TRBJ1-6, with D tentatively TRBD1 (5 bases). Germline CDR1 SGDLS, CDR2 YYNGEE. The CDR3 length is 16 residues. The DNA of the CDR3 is TGTGCCAGCAGCGTAGACACAGGCGGATTTAATTCGCCCCTCCACTTT. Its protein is CASSVDTGGFNSPLHF.

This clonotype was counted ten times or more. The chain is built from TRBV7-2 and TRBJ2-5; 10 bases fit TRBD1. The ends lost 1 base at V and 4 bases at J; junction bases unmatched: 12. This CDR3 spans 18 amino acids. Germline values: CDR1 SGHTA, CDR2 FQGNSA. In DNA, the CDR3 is TGTGCCAGCAGCTTAGGCATCTCCGGACAGGGGGTGGGAGAGACCCAGTACTTC. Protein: CASSLGISGQGVGETQYF.

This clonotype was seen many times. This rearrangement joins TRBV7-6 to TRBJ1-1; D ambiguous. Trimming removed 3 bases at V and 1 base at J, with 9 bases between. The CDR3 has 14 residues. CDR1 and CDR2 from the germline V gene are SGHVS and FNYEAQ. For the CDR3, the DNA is TGTGCCAGCAGCTTTGACGGCCCGAACACTGAAGCTTTCTTT. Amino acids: CASSFDGPNTEAFF.

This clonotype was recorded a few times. The DNA for the CDR3 is TGTGCCAGCAGCGCCGGGACAGGGAAGGAAAAACTGTTTTTT. Translated: CASSAGTGKEKLFF. The chain carries TRBV7-6 and TRBJ1-4, with 9 bases lining up with TRBD1. V lost 5 bases, J lost 8 bases, and 6 bases stayed unmatched. The CDR3 is 14 residues long. Germline assignment: CDR1 SGHVS and CDR2 FNYEAQ. The whole variable domain, remainder taken from reference TRBV7-6 and TRBJ1-4, is GAGVSQSPRYKVTKRGQDVALRCDPISGHVSLYWYRQALGQGPEFLTYFNYEAQQDKSGLPNDRFSAERPEGSISTLTIQRTEQRDSAMYRCASSAGTGKEKLFFGSGTQLSVL.

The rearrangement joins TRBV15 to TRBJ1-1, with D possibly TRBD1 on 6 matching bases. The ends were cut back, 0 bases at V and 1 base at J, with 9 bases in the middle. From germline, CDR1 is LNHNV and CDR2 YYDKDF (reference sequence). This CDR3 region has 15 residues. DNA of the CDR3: TGTGCCACCAGCAGAGAATCGGGGGCGAACACTGAAGCTTTCTTT. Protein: CATSRESGANTEAFF.

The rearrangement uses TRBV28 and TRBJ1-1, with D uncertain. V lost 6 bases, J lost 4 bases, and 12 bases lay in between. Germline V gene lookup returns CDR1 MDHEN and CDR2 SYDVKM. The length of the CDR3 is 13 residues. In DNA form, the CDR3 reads TGTGCCAGCAGGCGAAAGGCCTTCACTGAAGCTTTCTTT. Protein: CASRRKAFTEAFF.

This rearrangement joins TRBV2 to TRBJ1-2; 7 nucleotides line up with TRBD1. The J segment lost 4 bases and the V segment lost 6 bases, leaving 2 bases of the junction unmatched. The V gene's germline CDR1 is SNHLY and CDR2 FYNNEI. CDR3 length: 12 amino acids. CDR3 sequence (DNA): TGTGCCAGCAGGGGACAGATCTATGGCTACACCTTC. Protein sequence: CASRGQIYGYTF.

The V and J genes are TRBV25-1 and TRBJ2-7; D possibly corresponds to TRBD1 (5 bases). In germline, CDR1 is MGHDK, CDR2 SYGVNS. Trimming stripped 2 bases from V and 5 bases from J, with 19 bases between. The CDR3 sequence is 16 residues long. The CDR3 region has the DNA TGTGCCAGCAGTGAAGTGTTGGACATGGGCGTCCACGAGCAGTACTTC. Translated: CASSEVLDMGVHEQYF.

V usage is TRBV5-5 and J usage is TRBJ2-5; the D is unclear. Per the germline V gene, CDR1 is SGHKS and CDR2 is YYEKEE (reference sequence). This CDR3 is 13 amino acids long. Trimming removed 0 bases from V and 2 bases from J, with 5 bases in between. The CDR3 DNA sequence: TGTGCCAGCAGCTTGGACATACAAGAGACCCAGTACTTC. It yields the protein CASSLDIQETQYF.

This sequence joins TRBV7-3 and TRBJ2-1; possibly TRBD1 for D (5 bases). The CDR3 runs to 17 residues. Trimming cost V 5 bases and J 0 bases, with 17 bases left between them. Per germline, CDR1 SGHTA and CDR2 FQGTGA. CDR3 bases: TGTGCCAGCAGCCCATGGGGCCCAAAGAGCTCCTACAATGAGCAGTTCTTC. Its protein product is CASSPWGPKSSYNEQFF.

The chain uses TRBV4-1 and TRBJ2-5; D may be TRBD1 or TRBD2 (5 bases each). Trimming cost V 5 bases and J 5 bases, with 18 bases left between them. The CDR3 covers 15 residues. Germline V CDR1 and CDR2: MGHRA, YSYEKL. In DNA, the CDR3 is TGCGCCAGCAGCGTGGAGGATTACAGGTCGGAGACCCAGTACTTC. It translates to CASSVEDYRSETQYF.

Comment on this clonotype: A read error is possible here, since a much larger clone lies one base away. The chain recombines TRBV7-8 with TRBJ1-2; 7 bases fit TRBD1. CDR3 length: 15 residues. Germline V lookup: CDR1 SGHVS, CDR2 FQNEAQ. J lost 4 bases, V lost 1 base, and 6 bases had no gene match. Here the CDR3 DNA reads TGTGCCAGCAGCTTAGAGACAGGGACTAGCTATGGCTACACCTTC. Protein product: CASSLETGTSYGYTF.

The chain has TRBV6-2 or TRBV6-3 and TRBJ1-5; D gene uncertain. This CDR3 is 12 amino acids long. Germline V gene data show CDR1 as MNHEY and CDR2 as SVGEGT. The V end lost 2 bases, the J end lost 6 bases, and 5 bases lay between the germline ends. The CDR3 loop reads CASSYAGQPQHF. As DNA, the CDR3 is TGTGCCAGCAGTTACGCCGGTCAGCCCCAGCATTTT.

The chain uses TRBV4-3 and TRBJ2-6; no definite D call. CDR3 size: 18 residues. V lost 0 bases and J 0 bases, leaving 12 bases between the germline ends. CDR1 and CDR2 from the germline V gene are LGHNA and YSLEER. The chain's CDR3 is CASSQDRLAGSGANVLTF. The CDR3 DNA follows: TGCGCCAGCAGCCAAGATCGGTTAGCTGGCTCTGGGGCCAACGTCCTGACTTTC.

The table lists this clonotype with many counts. CDR3 loop: CASSRPRTGINADTQYF. The DNA for the CDR3 is TGTGCCAGCAGCCGTCCTCGGACAGGGATCAATGCAGATACGCAGTATTTT. This chain joins TRBV7-6 and TRBJ2-3, with 8 bases fitting TRBD1. Germline CDR1 reads SGHVS; CDR2 reads FNYEAQ. CDR3 size: 17 residues. The V and J ends lost 5 bases and 4 bases, in that order; junction bases with no gene match: 14.

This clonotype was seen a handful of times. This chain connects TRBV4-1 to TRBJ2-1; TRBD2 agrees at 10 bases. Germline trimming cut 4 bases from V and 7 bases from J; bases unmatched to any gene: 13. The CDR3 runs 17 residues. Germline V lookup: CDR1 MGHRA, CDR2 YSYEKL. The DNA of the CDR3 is TGCGCCAGCAGCCTAAGGGGAGGACTAGCGGCGCTTAATGAGCAGTTCTTC. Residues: CASSLRGGLAALNEQFF.

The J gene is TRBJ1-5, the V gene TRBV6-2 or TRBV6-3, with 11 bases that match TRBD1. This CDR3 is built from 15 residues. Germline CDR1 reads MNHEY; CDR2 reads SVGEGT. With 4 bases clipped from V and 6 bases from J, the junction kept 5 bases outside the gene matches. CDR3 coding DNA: TGTGCCAGCAGTTGGACAGGGGGCTCACGTCAGCCCCAGCATTTT. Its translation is CASSWTGGSRQPQHF.

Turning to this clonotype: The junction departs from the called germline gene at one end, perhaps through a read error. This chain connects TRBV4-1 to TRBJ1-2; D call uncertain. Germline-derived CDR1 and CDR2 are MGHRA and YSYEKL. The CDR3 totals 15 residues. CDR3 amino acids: CVSSQTRSMAGGYTF. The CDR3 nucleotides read TGCGTCAGCAGCCAGACCAGGAGTATGGCTGGAGGCTACACCTTC.

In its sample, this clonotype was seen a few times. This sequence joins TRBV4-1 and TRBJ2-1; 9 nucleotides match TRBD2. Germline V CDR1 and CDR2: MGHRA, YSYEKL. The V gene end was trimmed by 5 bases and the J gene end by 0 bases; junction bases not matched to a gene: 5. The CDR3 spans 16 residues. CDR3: CASSWTSASSYNEQFF. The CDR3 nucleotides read TGCGCCAGCAGCTGGACTAGCGCGAGCTCCTACAATGAGCAGTTCTTC.

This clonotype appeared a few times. CDR3 in amino acids: CASSLDPAGEIYNEQFF. The CDR3, as DNA: TGTGCCAGCAGCTTGGATCCGGCGGGGGAGATCTACAATGAGCAGTTCTTC. V is TRBV5-6 and J is TRBJ2-1; 7 bases align to TRBD2. The V gene's germline CDR1 is SGHDT and CDR2 YYEEEE. The CDR3 consists of 17 residues. V lost 0 bases, J lost 3 bases, and 9 bases stayed unmatched.

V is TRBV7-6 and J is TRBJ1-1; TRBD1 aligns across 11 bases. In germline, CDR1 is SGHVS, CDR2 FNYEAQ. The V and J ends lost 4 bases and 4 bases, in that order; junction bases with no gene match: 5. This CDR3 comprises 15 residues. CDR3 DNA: TGTGCCAGCAGCTCCGGGACAGGGGGGACCACTGAAGCTTTCTTT. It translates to CASSSGTGGTTEAFF.

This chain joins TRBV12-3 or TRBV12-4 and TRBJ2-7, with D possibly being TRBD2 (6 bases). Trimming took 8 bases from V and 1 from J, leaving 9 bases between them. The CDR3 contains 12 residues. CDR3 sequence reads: CASVAESYEQYF. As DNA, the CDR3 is TGTGCCAGCGTAGCGGAGTCCTACGAGCAGTACTTC.

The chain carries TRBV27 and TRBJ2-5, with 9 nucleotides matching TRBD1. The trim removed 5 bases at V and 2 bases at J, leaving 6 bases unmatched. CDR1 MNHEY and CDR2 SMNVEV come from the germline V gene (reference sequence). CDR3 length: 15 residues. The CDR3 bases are TGTGCCAGCAGTACGCGGGACAGGGTTCAAGAGACCCAGTACTTC. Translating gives CASSTRDRVQETQYF.

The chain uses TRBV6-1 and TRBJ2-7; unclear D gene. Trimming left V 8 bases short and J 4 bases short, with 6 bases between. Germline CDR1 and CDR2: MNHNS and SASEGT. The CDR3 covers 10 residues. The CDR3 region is CASGAYEQYV. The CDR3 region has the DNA TGTGCCAGCGGCGCATACGAGCAGTACGTC.

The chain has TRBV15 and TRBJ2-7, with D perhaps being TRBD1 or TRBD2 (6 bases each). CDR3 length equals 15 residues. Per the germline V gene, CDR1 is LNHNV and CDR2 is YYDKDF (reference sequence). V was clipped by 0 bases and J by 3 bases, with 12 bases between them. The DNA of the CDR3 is TGTGCCACCAGCAGAGATGGGGGGACATACTACGAGCAGTACGTC. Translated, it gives CATSRDGGTYYEQYV.

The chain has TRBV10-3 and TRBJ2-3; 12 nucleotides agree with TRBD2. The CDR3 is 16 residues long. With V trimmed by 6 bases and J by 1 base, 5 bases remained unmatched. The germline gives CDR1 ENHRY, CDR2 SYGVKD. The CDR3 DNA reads TGTGCCATCAGGAGACTAGCGGGGGAACGCACAGATACGCAGTATTTT. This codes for CAIRRLAGERTDTQYF.

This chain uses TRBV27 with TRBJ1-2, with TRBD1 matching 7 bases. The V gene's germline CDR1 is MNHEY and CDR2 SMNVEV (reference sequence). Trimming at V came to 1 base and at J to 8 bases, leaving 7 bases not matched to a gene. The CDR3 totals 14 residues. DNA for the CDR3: TGTGCCAGCAGTTTATTGCAGGGGGGGAACGGCTACACCTTC. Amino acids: CASSLLQGGNGYTF.

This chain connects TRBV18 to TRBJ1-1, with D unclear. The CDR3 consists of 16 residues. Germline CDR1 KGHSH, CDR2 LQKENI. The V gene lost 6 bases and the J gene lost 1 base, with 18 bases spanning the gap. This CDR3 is CASSQESAGSNTEAFF. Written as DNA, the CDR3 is TGTGCCAGCTCCCAAGAATCTGCTGGCTCGAACACTGAAGCTTTCTTT.